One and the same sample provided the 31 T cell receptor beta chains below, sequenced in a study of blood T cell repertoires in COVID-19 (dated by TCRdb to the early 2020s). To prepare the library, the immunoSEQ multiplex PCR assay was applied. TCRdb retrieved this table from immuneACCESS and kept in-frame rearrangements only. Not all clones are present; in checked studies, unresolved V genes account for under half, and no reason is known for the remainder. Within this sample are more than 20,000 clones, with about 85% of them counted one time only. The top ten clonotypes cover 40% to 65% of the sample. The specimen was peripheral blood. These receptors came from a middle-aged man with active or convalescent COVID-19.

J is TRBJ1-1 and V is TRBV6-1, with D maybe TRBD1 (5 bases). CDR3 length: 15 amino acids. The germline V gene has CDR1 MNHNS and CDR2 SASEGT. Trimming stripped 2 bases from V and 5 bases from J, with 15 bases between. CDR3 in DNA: TGTGCCAGCAGTGAATGGGGAGGGGTCTCGACTGAAGCTTTCTTT. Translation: CASSEWGGVSTEAFF.

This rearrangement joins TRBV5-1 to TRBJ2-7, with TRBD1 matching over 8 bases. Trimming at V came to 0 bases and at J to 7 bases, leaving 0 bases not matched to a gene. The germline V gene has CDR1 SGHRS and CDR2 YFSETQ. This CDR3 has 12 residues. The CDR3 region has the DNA TGCGCCAGCAGCTTGGGGGACAGGGAGCAGTACTTC. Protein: CASSLGDREQYF. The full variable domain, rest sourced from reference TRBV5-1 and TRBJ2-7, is KAGVTQTPRYLIKTRGQQVTLSCSPISGHRSVSWYQQTPGQGLQFLFEYFSETQRNKGNFPGRFSGRQFSNSRSEMNVSTLELGDSALYLCASSLGDREQYFGPGTRLTVT.

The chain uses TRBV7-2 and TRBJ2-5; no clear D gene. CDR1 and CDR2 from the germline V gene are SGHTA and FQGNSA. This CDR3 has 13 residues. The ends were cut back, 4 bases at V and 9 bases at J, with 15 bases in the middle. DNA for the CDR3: TGTGCCAGCAGCTCCCACGGGTCTCGCCCCCAGTACTTC. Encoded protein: CASSSHGSRPQYF.

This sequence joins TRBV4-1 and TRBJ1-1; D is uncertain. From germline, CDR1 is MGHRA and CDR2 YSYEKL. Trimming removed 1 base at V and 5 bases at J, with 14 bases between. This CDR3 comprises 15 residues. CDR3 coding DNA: TGCGCCAGCAGCCAAGCGCAAGGGAGGGAGACTGAAGCTTTCTTT. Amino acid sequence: CASSQAQGRETEAFF.

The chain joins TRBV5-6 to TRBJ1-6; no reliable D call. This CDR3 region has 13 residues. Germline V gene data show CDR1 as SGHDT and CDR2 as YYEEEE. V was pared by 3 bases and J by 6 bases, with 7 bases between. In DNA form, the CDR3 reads TGTGCCAGCAGCTCCGGTGGTAATTCACCCCTCCACTTT. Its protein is CASSSGGNSPLHF.

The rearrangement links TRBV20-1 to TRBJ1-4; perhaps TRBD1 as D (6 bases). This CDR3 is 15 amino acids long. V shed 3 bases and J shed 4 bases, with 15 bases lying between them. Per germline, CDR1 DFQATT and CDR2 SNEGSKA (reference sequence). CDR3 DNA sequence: TGCAGTGCTAGTGCCTTAGGACAGATTAATGAAAAACTGTTTTTT. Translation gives CSASALGQINEKLFF.

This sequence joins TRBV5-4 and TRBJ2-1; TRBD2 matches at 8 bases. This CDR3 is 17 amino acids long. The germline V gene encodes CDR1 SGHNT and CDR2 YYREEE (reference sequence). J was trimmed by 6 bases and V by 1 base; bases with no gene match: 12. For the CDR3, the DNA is TGTGCCAGCAGCTTGAGGTCTCAGCGGGGGCTGACCAATGAGCAGTTCTTC. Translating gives CASSLRSQRGLTNEQFF.

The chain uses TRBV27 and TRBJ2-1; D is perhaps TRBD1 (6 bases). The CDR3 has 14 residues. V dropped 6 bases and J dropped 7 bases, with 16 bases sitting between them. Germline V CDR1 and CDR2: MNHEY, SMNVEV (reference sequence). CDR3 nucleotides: TGTGCCAGCAGCAGGACAGACCCGAGTAATGAGCAGTTCTTC. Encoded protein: CASSRTDPSNEQFF.

CDR3 sequence (DNA): TGTGCCAGCAGTGCTACCGGGACAACTAATGAAAAACTGTTTTTT. Protein: CASSATGTTNEKLFF. The chain links TRBV11-1 to TRBJ1-4; D call uncertain. The V and J ends lost 6 bases and 0 bases respectively, with 11 bases between them. Germline V gene lookup returns CDR1 SGHAT and CDR2 FQDESV (reference sequence). The CDR3 consists of 15 residues.

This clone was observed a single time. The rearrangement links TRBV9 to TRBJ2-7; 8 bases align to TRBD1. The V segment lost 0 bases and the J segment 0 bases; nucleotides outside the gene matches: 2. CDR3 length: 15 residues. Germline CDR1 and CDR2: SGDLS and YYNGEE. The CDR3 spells CASSVGDRTSYEQYF. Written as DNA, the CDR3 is TGTGCCAGCAGCGTAGGGGACAGGACCTCCTACGAGCAGTACTTC.

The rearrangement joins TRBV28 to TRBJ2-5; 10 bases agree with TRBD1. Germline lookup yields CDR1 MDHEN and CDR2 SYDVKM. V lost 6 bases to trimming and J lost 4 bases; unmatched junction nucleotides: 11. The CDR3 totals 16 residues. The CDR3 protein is CASSSLRQGAVETQYF. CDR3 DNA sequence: TGTGCCAGCAGCTCATTGAGACAGGGGGCTGTAGAGACCCAGTACTTC.

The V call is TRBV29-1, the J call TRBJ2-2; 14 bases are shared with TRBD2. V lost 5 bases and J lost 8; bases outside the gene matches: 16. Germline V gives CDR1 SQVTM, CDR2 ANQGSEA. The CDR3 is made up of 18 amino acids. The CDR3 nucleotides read TGCAGCGTTCGGGGGACAGGGCGACTAGCGGGAGGGCGAGGGGAGCTGTTTTTT. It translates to CSVRGTGRLAGGRGELFF.

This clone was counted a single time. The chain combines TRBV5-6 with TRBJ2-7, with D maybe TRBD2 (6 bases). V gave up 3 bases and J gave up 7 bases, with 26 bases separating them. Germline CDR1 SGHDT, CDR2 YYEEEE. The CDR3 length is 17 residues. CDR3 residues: CASSSRRARGSPWEQYF. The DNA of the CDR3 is TGTGCCAGCAGCTCAAGACGCGCACGGGGGTCACCTTGGGAGCAGTACTTC.

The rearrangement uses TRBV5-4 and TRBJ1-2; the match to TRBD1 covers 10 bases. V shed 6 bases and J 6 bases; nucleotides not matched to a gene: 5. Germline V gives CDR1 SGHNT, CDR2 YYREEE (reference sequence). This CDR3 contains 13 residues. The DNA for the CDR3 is TGTGCCAGCACCGAGACAGGGGGCGATGGCTACACCTTC. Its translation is CASTETGGDGYTF.

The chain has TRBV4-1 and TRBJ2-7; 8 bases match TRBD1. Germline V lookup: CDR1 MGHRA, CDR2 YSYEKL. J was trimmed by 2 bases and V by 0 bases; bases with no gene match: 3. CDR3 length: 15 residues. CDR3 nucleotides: TGCGCCAGCAGCCAAGAACAGGGGGACCCCTACGAGCAGTACTTC. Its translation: CASSQEQGDPYEQYF.

Here the CDR3 reads CASSPLWGGPDTQYF. Here the CDR3 DNA reads TGTGCCAGTAGTCCTCTGTGGGGAGGCCCAGATACGCAGTATTTT. The rearrangement links TRBV19 to TRBJ2-3; weak D call: TRBD2 (6 bases). This CDR3 has 15 residues. Trimming pared 5 bases from V and 4 bases from J, leaving 16 bases between. The V gene's germline CDR1 is LNHDA and CDR2 SQIVND (reference sequence).

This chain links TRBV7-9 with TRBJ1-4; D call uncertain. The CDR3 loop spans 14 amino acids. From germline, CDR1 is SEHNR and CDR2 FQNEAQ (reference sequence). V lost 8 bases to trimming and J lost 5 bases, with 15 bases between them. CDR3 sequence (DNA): TGTGCCAGCCGGCGGGAACTTGAAAATGAAAAACTGTTTTTT. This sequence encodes CASRRELENEKLFF.

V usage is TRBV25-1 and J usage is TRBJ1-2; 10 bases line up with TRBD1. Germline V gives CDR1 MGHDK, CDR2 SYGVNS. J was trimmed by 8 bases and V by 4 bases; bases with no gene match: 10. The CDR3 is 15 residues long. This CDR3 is CASSAITGTGVGYTF. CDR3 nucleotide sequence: TGTGCCAGCAGTGCTATAACCGGGACAGGGGTCGGCTACACCTTC.

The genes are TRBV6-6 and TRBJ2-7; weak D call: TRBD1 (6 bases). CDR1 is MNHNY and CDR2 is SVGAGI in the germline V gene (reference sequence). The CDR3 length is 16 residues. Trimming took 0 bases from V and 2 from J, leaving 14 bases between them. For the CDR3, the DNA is TGTGCCAGCAGTTACTCGACAGGCCACGGTACCTACGAGCAGTACTTC. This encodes CASSYSTGHGTYEQYF.

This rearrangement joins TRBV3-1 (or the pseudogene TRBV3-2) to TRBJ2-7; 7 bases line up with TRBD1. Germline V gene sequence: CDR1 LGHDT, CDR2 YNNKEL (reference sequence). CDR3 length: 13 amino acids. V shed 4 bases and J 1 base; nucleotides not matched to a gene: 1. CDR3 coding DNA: TGTGCCAGCAGCCCGGACAGGTCCTACGAGCAGTACTTC. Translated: CASSPDRSYEQYF.

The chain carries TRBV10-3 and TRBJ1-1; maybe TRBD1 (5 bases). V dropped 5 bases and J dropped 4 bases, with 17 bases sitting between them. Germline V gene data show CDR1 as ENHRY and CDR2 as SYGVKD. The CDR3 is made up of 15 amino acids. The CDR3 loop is CAISLPGVSGTEAFF. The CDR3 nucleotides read TGTGCCATCAGTCTACCGGGGGTCTCGGGCACTGAAGCTTTCTTT.

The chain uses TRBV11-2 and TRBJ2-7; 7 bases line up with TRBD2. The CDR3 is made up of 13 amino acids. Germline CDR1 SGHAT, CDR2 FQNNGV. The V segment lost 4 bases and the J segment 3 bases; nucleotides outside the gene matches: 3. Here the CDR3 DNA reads TGTGCCAGCAGCTCAAGCGGGGTCTACGAGCAGTACTTC. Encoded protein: CASSSSGVYEQYF.

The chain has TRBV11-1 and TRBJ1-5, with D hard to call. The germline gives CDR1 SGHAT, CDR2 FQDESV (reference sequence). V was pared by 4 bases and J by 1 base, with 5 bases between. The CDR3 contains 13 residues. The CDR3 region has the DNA TGTGCCAGCAGCTCACAGAGCAATCAGCCCCAGCATTTT. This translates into CASSSQSNQPQHF.

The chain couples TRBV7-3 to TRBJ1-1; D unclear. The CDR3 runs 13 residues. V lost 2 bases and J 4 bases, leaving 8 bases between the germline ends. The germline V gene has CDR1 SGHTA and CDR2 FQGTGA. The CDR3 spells CASSLLFGTEAFF. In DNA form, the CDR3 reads TGTGCCAGCAGCTTACTTTTCGGCACTGAAGCTTTCTTT.

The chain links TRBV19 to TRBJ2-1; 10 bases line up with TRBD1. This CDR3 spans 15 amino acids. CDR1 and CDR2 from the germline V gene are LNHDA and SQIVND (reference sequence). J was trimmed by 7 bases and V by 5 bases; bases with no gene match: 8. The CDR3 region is CASSLGTGVLNEQFF. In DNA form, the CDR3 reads TGTGCCAGTAGTTTGGGGACAGGGGTCCTGAATGAGCAGTTCTTC.

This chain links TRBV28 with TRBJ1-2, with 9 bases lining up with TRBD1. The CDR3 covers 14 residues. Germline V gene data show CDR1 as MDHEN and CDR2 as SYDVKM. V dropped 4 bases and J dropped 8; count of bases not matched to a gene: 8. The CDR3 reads CASSSMDRGRGYTF. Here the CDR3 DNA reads TGTGCCAGCAGTTCAATGGACAGGGGTAGAGGCTACACCTTC.

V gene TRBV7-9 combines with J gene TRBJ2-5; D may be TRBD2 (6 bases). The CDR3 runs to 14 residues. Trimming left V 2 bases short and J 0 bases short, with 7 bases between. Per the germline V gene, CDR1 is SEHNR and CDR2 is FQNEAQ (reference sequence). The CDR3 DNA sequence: TGTGCCAGCAGCTTACTAGCGAACCAAGAGACCCAGTACTTC. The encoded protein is CASSLLANQETQYF.

CDR3 region: CASSRDGGLVETQYF. Here the CDR3 DNA reads TGTGCCAGCAGCCGAGATGGGGGCCTTGTGGAGACCCAGTACTTC. This chain joins TRBV6-5 and TRBJ2-5; TRBD1 is a possible D gene (6 bases). Germline CDR1 is MNHEY and CDR2 is SVGAGI. Trimming removed 6 bases from V and 5 bases from J, with 19 bases in between. This CDR3 spans 15 amino acids.

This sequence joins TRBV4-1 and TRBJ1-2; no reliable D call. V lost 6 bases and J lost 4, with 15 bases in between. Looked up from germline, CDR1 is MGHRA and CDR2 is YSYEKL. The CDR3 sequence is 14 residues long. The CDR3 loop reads CASSSAGSIYGYTF. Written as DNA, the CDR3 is TGCGCCAGCAGTTCAGCCGGGAGCATCTATGGCTACACCTTC.

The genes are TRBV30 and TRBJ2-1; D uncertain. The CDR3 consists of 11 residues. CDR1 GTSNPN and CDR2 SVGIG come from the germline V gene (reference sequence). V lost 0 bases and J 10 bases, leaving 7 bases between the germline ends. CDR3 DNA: TGTGCCTGGAGTGTAGCTCCCGAGCAGTTCTTC. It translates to CAWSVAPEQFF. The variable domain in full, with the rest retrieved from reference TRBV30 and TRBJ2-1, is SQTIHQWPATLVQPVGSPLSLECTVEGTSNPNLYWYRQAAGRGLQLLFYSVGIGQISSEVPQNLSASRPQDRQFILSSKKLLLSDSGFYLCAWSVAPEQFFGPGTRLTVL.

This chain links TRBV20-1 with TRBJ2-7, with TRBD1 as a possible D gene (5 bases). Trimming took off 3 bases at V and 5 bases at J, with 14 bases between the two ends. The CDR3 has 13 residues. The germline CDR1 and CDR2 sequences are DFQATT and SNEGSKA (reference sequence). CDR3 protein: CSASIPLTDEQYF. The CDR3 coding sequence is TGCAGTGCTAGTATACCCCTGACAGACGAGCAGTACTTC.